This TCR beta chain was found in a study of blood T cells in healthy people across ages. Whole-study results and caveats: With age, beta diversity per million T cells declined roughly linearly, significantly by around 43.

Between the trimmed V and J ends, which lost 8 bases and 7 bases, there was a span of 17 bases. This CDR3 is 14 amino acids long. It was with a sample-barcoded 5' primer and a J-beta primer mix that a second PCR of about 6 to 12 cycles was run. TCRdb analysed the 5' RACE reads with MiXCR anew, one entry per CDR3 protein. The data show around 1,700,000 distinct CDR3 sequences, about 30% seen once. This clonotype was counted between two and nine times. No antigen is known for it. The receptor was isolated from a woman aged 25 to 39 in good health. V is TRBV12-3 or TRBV12-4 and J is TRBJ1-4; D is ambiguous. Sequencing was done on a sample of blood. The DNA for the CDR3 is TGTGCCAGCGGCCGTTTTTCGAGCGTTGAAAAACTGTTTTTT. Translated, it gives CASGRFSSVEKLFF.